This T cell receptor beta chain was retrieved from a study of beta chain features in type 1 diabetes (dated by TCRdb to 2016 to 2019). Study-level background: No differences in mean age, gender distribution, total cell number or subset yield were found between patients and healthy donors. A total of 100 million to 110 million sorted cells were examined across all samples, and a strong correlation was observed between cell number per subset and RNA yield. The study compared TCRB repertoires of sorted circulating CD4+ T cell subsets between recently diagnosed type 1 diabetes patients and matched healthy donors. Regulatory and stem cell-like memory subsets were isolated from only 8 patients and about eight healthy donors, whereas naive and central memory subsets came from all 30 or so donors.

Each donor gave one peripheral blood draw, averaging around 120 mL, which was collected into heparinised tubes. A BD FACSAria II and a panel including CD45RO, CCR7, CD25, CD127, CD95 and CD27 were used to sort naive, central memory, regulatory and stem cell-like memory CD4+ T cells. A purity above 98% was achieved for all sorted populations. PBMCs were isolated right away by Lymphoprep density gradient centrifugation and were stained directly, without culture. So that batch effects would be minimized, each experiment stained and sorted samples in pairs, pairing one healthy donor with one patient. This clone was detected only once. Which antigen it targets is not known. Base quality data are lacking; no much larger clone is found one base away. Broad study findings and their caveats: PCR may preferentially amplify shorter templates, but because patient and control samples were amplified and corrected together, any resulting skew would affect both groups equally. The naive, central memory and regulatory TCRB repertoires appeared to resemble one another more closely among patients than among healthy donors. Because small numbers of individuals were included in the HLA sub-analyses, any influence of HLA type on TCRB rearrangement was left unresolved. Sequencing cDNA rather than genomic DNA could over-represent highly expressing activated cells, although activation and CD3 levels did not differ between groups. Patients with type 1 diabetes made fewer insertions and deleted more nucleotides at VDJ recombination sites, implying thymic rearrangement abnormalities. Type 1 diabetes patients showed a moderate but significant shortening of TCRB CDR3 length in all four CD4+ subsets.

At the junction V is shortened by 6 bases and J by 4 bases; bases outside the gene matches: 5. The CDR3 holds 13 amino acids from the cysteine to the phenylalanine. Just the 39-base CDR3 DNA is kept, in frame starting at base 1. CDR1 and CDR2, per the germline V gene, are MNHNS and SASEGT. All of the isolated RNA was reverse transcribed with the High Capacity cDNA Reverse Transcription Kit, so expressed TCRB transcripts were sequenced. Naive, central memory and regulatory T cell samples underwent deep immunoSEQ sequencing, averaging roughly 3.4 million total reads per sample. Sorted cells were lysed in RLT buffer, and RNA was extracted using DNase-treated RNeasy Micro or Mini kits according to cell number. To prevent cross-contamination, every cell subset was processed on its own, while patient and healthy donor samples were processed together. The immunoSEQ multiplex PCR was used to amplify TCRB sequences from cDNA, generating 87-bp fragments that spanned the CDR3 region. Amplicons were sequenced on the Illumina HiSeq platform. Processing in the source paper ran as follows. PCR bias was computationally corrected using synthetic template baselines, reads within Hamming distance 2 were collapsed, and singletons that could not be merged were discarded. By aligning reads against IMGT, V, D and J genes, CDR3 length, and insertions or deletions at six rearrangement sites were assigned. Clonotype counts were normalized to sorted cell number within each subset before computing true diversity and Gini coefficients with the tcR R package. The overlap coefficient, calculated on TCRB nucleotide sequences, was used to measure repertoire sharing. Imported from immuneACCESS, the table was reduced by TCRdb to in-frame sequences with V and J called. These copies leave out some clones; in studies compared against another copy, an unresolved V gene accounts for under half, and the cause of the remainder is not known. The V and J calls and clone size are taken from that table; D and trimming were inferred from the DNA. Counted in this sample were about 60,000 clones; about 55% of them appeared once. The leading ten clones occupy 2.2% of the sample.

The sequenced material came from Tregs from blood. Sample cell subset or site, as interpreted from the label and publication: regulatory CD4+ T cells. The sequence was collected from a woman aged 18-35 years in good health. The chain couples TRBV6-1 to TRBJ2-5, and TRBD1 aligns with 7 junction nucleotides. The CDR3 in this case is CASRETGRETQYF. DNA sequence: TGTGCCAGCAGAGAGACAGGGAGAGAGACCCAGTACTTC.